This TCR beta chain was recovered during a study of CD8 T cells in ankylosing spondylitis. A single record per CDR3 protein comes from TCRdb applying MiXCR to the 5' RACE reads. The sample yields 200,000 to 300,000 distinct CDR3 sequences, roughly a tenth seen once. This clonotype was observed at least ten times. Trimming cost V 10 bases and J 2 bases, with 15 bases left between them. The CDR3 is made up of 13 amino acids. CDR1 and CDR2 from the germline V gene are ENHRY and SYGVKD. V usage is TRBV10-3 and J usage is TRBJ2-7, with a tentative D call TRBD2 (6 bases). Sequencing was done on a sample of blood, either unsorted or a sorted T cell fraction (not recorded which). The TCR originated in a male donor with ankylosing spondylitis or in good health (not recorded which). In nucleotides, the CDR3 is TGTGCCACCACGGAGGGGCCAGCCTACGAGCAGTACTTC. The encoded protein is CATTEGPAYEQYF.